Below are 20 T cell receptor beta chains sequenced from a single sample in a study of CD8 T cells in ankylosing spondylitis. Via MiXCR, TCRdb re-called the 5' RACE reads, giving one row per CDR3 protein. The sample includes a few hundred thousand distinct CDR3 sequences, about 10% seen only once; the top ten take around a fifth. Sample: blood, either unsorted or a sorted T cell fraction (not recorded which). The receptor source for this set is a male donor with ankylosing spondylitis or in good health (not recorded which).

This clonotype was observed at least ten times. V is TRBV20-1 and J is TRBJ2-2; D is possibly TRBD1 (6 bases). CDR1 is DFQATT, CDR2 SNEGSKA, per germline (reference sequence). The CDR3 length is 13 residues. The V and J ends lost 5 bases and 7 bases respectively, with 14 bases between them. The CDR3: CSAPIRGIGELFF. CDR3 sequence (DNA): TGCAGTGCTCCTATCAGGGGAATCGGGGAGCTGTTTTTT.

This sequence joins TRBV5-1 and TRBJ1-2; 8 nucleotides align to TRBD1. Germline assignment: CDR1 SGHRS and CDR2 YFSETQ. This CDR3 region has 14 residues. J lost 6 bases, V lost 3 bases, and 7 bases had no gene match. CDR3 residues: CASSSGQGTDGYTF. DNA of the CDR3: TGCGCCAGCAGCTCCGGACAGGGTACGGATGGCTACACCTTC.

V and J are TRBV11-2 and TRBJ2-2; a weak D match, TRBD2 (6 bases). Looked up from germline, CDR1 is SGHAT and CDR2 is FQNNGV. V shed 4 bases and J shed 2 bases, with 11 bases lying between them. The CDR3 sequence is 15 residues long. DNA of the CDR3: TGTGCCAGCAGCTCCGGGACTCTCAACACCGGGGAGCTGTTTTTT. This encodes CASSSGTLNTGELFF.

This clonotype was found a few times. In DNA form, the CDR3 reads TGTGCCAGCAGCGCCCCCGGGACAGGGAGGATGAACACTGAAGCTTTCTTT. Its protein product is CASSAPGTGRMNTEAFF. The chain is built from TRBV9 and TRBJ1-1; 9 nucleotides match TRBD1. Germline V gene data show CDR1 as SGDLS and CDR2 as YYNGEE. The V gene end was trimmed by 3 bases and the J gene end by 0 bases; junction bases not matched to a gene: 9. This CDR3 has 17 amino acids.

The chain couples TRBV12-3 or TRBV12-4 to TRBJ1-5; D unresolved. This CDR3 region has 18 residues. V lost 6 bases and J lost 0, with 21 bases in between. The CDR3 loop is CASSPNTLASYSNQPQHF. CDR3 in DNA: TGTGCCAGCAGCCCTAACACCCTGGCCTCATATAGCAATCAGCCCCAGCATTTT.

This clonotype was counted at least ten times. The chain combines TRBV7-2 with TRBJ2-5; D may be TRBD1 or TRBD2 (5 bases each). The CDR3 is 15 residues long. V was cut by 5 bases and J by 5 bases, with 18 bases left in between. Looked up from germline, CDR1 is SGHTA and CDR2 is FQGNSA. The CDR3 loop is CASSPRKGSVETQYF. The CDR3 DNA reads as TGTGCCAGCAGCCCGAGGAAGGGGAGTGTCGAGACCCAGTACTTC.

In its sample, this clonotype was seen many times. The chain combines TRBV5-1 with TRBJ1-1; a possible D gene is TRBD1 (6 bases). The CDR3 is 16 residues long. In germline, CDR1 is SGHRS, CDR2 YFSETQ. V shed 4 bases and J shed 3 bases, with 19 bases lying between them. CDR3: CASSDGLRAGDTEAFF. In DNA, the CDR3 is TGCGCCAGCAGCGATGGACTCCGGGCAGGGGACACTGAAGCTTTCTTT. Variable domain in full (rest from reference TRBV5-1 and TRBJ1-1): KAGVTQTPRYLIKTRGQQVTLSCSPISGHRSVSWYQQTPGQGLQFLFEYFSETQRNKGNFPGRFSGRQFSNSRSEMNVSTLELGDSALYLCASSDGLRAGDTEAFFGQGTRLTVV.

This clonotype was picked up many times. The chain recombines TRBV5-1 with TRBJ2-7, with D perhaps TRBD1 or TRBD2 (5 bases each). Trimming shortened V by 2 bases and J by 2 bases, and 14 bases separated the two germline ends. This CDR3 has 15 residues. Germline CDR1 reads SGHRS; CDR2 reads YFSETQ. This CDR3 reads CASSLSGTLAYEQYF. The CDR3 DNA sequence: TGCGCCAGCAGCTTATCCGGGACCTTGGCCTACGAGCAGTACTTC. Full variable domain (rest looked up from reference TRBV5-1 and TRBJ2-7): KAGVTQTPRYLIKTRGQQVTLSCSPISGHRSVSWYQQTPGQGLQFLFEYFSETQRNKGNFPGRFSGRQFSNSRSEMNVSTLELGDSALYLCASSLSGTLAYEQYFGPGTRLTVT.

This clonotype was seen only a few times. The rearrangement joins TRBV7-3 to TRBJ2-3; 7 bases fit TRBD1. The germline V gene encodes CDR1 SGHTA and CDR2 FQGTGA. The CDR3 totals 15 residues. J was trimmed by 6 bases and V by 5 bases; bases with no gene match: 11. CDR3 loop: CASSPQGVLGDTQYF. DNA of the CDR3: TGTGCCAGCAGCCCTCAGGGGGTCCTGGGGGATACGCAGTATTTT. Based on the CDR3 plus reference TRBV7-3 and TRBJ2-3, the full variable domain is GAGVSQTPSNKVTEKGKYVELRCDPISGHTALYWYRQSLGQGPEFLIYFQGTGAADDSGLPNDRFFAVRPEGSVSTLKIQRTERGDSAVYLCASSPQGVLGDTQYFGPGTRLTVL.

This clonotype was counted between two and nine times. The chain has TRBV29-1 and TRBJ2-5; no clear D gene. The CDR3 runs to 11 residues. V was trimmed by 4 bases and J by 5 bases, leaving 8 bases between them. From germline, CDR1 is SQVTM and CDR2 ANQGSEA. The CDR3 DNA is TGCAGCGTTGCGGTTAGGGAGACCCAGTACTTC. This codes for CSVAVRETQYF.

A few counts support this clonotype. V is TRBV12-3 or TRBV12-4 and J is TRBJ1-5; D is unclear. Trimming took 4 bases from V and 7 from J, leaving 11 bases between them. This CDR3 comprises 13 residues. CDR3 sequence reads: CASSSLGSQPQHF. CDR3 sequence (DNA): TGTGCCAGCAGTTCGCTAGGGAGCCAGCCCCAGCATTTT.

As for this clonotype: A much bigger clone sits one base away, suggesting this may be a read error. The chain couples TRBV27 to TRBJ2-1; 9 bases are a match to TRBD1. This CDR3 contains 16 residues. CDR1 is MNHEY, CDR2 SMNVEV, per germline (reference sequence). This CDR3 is CASSSNRGLRNNDQFF. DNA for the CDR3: TGTGCCAGCAGTTCAAACAGGGGGCTAAGGAACAATGATCAGTTCTTC.

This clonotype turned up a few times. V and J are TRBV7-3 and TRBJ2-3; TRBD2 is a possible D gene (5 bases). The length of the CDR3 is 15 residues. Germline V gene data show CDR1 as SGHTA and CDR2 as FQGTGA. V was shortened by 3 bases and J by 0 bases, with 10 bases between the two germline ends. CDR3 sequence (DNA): TGTGCCAGCAGCTTGACCGGACTGAGCACAGATACGCAGTATTTT. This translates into CASSLTGLSTDTQYF.

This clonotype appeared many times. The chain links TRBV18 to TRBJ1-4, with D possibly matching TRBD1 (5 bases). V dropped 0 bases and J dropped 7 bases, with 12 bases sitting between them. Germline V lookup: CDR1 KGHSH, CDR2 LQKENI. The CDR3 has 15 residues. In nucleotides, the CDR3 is TGTGCCAGCTCACCACCCCGGAGGGGAGGTGAAAAACTGTTTTTT. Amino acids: CASSPPRRGGEKLFF.

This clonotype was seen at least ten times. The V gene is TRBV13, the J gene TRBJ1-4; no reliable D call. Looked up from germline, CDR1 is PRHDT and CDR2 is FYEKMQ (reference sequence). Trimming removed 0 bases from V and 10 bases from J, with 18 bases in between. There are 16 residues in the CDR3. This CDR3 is CASSLGHSTRGGKLFF. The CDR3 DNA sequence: TGTGCCAGCAGCTTAGGCCACAGCACCCGGGGAGGAAAACTGTTTTTT. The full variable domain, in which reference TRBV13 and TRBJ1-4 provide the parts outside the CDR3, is AAGVIQSPRHLIKEKRETATLKCYPIPRHDTVYWYQQGPGQDPQFLISFYEKMQSDKGSIPDRFSAQQFSDYHSELNMSSLELGDSALYFCASSLGHSTRGGKLFFGSGTQLSVL.

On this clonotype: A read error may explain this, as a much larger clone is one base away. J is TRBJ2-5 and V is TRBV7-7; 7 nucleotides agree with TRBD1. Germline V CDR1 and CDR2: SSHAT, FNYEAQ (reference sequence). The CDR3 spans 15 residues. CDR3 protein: CASSFGDSSRETQYF. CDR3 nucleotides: TGTGCTAGCAGCTTTGGGGACAGTTCCCGAGAGACCCAGTACTTC.

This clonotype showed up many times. This chain's CDR3 is CAWMSLAGLNEQFF. The CDR3 nucleotides read TGTGCCTGGATGTCCCTAGCGGGGTTGAATGAGCAGTTCTTC. The gene calls are TRBV30 and TRBJ2-1, with 9 bases identical to TRBD2. Per germline, CDR1 GTSNPN and CDR2 SVGIG (reference sequence). The CDR3 contains 14 residues. With 4 bases clipped from V and 7 bases from J, the junction kept 8 bases outside the gene matches.

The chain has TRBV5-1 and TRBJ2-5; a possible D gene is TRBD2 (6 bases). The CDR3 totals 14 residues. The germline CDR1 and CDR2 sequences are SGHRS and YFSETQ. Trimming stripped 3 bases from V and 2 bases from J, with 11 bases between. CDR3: CASSYSGAQETQYF. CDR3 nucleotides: TGCGCCAGCAGCTATAGCGGTGCACAAGAGACCCAGTACTTC.

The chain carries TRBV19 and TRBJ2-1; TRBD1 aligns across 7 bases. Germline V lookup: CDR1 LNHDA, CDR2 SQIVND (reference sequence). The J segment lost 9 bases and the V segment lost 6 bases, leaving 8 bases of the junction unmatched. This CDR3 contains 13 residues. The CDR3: CASSTGQHSEQFF. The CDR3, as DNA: TGTGCCAGTAGCACGGGACAGCATAGTGAGCAGTTCTTC.

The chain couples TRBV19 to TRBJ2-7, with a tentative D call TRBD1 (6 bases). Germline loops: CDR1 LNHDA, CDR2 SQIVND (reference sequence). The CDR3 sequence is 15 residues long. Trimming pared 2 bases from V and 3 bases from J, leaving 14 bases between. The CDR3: CASSIQTGTGYEQYF. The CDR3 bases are TGTGCCAGTAGTATACAAACAGGGACCGGCTACGAGCAGTACTTC.